Listed here are 31 T cell receptor beta chains from one sample, sequenced in a study of naive and memory T cell subsets. Both TRBC1 and TRBC2 were covered by a beta constant-region primer of two equimolar oligonucleotides. TCRdb re-derived calls from the UMI-ligation and nested PCR reads in MiXCR, one entry per CDR3 protein. The sample lists over 4,500 distinct CDR3 sequences, over 6.5% occurring once. Material for sequencing was effector memory CD8+ T cells from blood. Subset noted: effector memory, CD45RA- CD27-. These receptors were obtained from a human donor in good health.

This clonotype was found a few times. The chain has TRBV6-4 and TRBJ2-1, with TRBD2 matching 7 bases. CDR3 size: 16 residues. J lost 1 base, V lost 6 bases, and 9 bases had no gene match. Germline CDR1 MRHNA, CDR2 SNTAGT. CDR3 region: CASSEEPGGSYNEQFF. CDR3 in DNA: TGTGCCAGCAGCGAGGAACCGGGGGGTTCCTACAATGAGCAGTTCTTC.

This clonotype occurred many times. The rearrangement uses TRBV6-2 or TRBV6-3 and TRBJ1-1; D uncertain. V was clipped by 7 bases and J by 5 bases, with 14 bases between them. The CDR3 runs to 13 residues. Germline CDR1 MNHEY, CDR2 SVGEGT. CDR3 sequence reads: CASTHGVETEAFF. Written as DNA, the CDR3 is TGTGCCAGCACCCACGGGGTGGAGACTGAAGCTTTCTTT.

The chain carries TRBV6-1 and TRBJ1-2, with 8 bases that match TRBD1. The CDR3 contains 14 residues. V was clipped by 1 base and J by 8 bases; unmatched bases: 6. Per the germline V gene, CDR1 is MNHNS and CDR2 is SASEGT. CDR3 protein: CASSEGRGPLGYTF. The CDR3 DNA follows: TGTGCCAGCAGTGAAGGCAGGGGGCCTTTGGGCTACACCTTC.

This sequence joins TRBV6-2 or TRBV6-3 and TRBJ2-7, with 11 bases fitting TRBD2. Trimming at V came to 2 bases and at J to 3 bases, leaving 0 bases not matched to a gene. The CDR3 totals 14 residues. Germline V gene data show CDR1 as MNHEY and CDR2 as SVGEGT. The chain's CDR3 is CASSYGTSGYEQYF. The CDR3 DNA is TGTGCCAGCAGTTACGGGACTAGCGGCTACGAGCAGTACTTC.

The rearrangement uses TRBV10-1 and TRBJ2-6; 8 nucleotides agree with TRBD2. This CDR3 region has 15 residues. The V and J ends lost 6 bases and 7 bases, in that order; junction bases with no gene match: 8. Germline-derived CDR1 and CDR2 are WNHNN and SYGVQD (reference sequence). The CDR3: CASRRGGTIANVLTF. The CDR3 region has the DNA TGCGCCAGCAGACGGGGGGGAACCATAGCCAACGTCCTGACTTTC.

This clonotype was counted many times. The rearrangement joins TRBV2 to TRBJ1-2; unclear D gene. V dropped 8 bases and J dropped 2 bases, with 6 bases sitting between them. The CDR3 is 11 residues long. Germline CDR1 SNHLY, CDR2 FYNNEI. The CDR3 region has the DNA TGTGCCAGCGAAGGGAACTATGGCTACACCTTC. It specifies CASEGNYGYTF.

This clonotype was observed at least ten times. This chain joins TRBV20-1 and TRBJ2-1; D is perhaps TRBD2 (5 bases). This CDR3 contains 14 residues. V was trimmed by 0 bases and J by 9 bases, leaving 15 bases between them. Germline lookup yields CDR1 DFQATT and CDR2 SNEGSKA (reference sequence). CDR3 DNA sequence: TGCAGTGCTAGAGAGAGCTGCGAGGCGGGTGAGCAGTTCTTC. This encodes CSARESCEAGEQFF.

This clonotype was detected ten times or more. The genes are TRBV14 and TRBJ2-1; no clear D gene. CDR1 and CDR2 (germline): SGHDN, FVKESK. The CDR3 sequence is 14 residues long. Trimming removed 3 bases at V and 9 bases at J, with 15 bases between. For the CDR3, the DNA is TGTGCCAGCAGCCAGGCCGCGGTCCTCCCTGAGCAGTTCTTC. This codes for CASSQAAVLPEQFF.

This clonotype occurred many times. V usage is TRBV6-2 or TRBV6-3 and J usage is TRBJ2-7; 9 bases agree with TRBD1. The V segment lost 10 bases and the J segment 3 bases; nucleotides outside the gene matches: 13. CDR1 MNHEY and CDR2 SVGEGT come from the germline V gene. CDR3 length equals 15 residues. In nucleotides, the CDR3 is TGTGCCACCACCCGGGGTGAGGACAGGGGCTACGAGCAGTACTTC. Its protein product is CATTRGEDRGYEQYF.

This clonotype was detected many times. The CDR3 nucleotides read TGTGCCAGCAGTACCTGGGCGGTGGACACTGAAGCTTTCTTT. Its protein product is CASSTWAVDTEAFF. The V call is TRBV2, the J call TRBJ1-1; D unclear. Germline-derived CDR1 and CDR2 are SNHLY and FYNNEI. Deletions cut 5 bases from V and 3 bases from J, with 13 bases between. The CDR3 sequence is 14 residues long.

This clonotype is deemed medium-sized. This chain connects TRBV20-1 to TRBJ2-5; the match to TRBD1 covers 7 bases. The CDR3 length is 14 residues. V shed 1 base, J shed 1 base, and the junction held 3 bases outside the gene matches. Germline CDR1 reads DFQATT; CDR2 reads SNEGSKA (reference sequence). CDR3 amino acids: CSARAPGGQETQYF. The DNA of the CDR3 is TGCAGTGCTAGAGCTCCAGGGGGCCAAGAGACCCAGTACTTC.

The chain combines TRBV7-8 with TRBJ2-1, with 7 bases fitting TRBD2. CDR1 is SGHVS, CDR2 FQNEAQ, per germline. Trimming at V came to 2 bases and at J to 9 bases, leaving 7 bases not matched to a gene. CDR3 length: 14 residues. The CDR3 protein is CASSLNPGGSEQFF. For the CDR3, the DNA is TGTGCCAGCAGCTTAAATCCGGGGGGTAGTGAGCAGTTCTTC.

V is TRBV6-1 and J is TRBJ1-2; D unclear. Trimming stripped 7 bases from V and 9 bases from J, with 21 bases between. Germline CDR1 reads MNHNS; CDR2 reads SASEGT. This CDR3 region has 14 residues. The CDR3 region has the DNA TGTGCCAGCACCCAAATGGGCGGAGGCACCAGCTACACCTTC. Encoded protein: CASTQMGGGTSYTF.

By its share, this clonotype is medium-sized (0.01 to 0.1%). This sequence joins TRBV6-4 and TRBJ2-2; D might be TRBD2 (7 bases). Germline CDR1 is MRHNA and CDR2 is SNTAGT. The CDR3 is 17 amino acids. The V and J ends lost 4 bases and 5 bases respectively, with 20 bases between them. In DNA form, the CDR3 reads TGTGCCAGCAGTGTTGTGGCGGGGGCCGCTGGAACCGGGGAGCTGTTTTTT. Its translation: CASSVVAGAAGTGELFF.

The CDR3 reads CASSQDWASGGQETQYF. The CDR3, as DNA: TGTGCCAGCAGCCAAGATTGGGCTAGCGGGGGACAAGAGACCCAGTACTTC. J is TRBJ2-5 and V is TRBV4-2, with 10 positions matching TRBD2. The CDR3 runs 17 residues. The germline gives CDR1 LGHNA, CDR2 YNFKEQ. The junction had 6 bases not matched to a gene; V was cut back by 0 bases and J by 2 bases.

V gene TRBV5-6 combines with J gene TRBJ1-2; D is undetermined. This CDR3 has 15 residues. CDR1 is SGHDT, CDR2 YYEEEE, per germline. With 1 base removed from V and 4 bases from J, the gap between germline ends came to 14 bases. CDR3 residues: CASSLSTGILYGYTF. The CDR3, as DNA: TGTGCCAGCAGCTTGTCCACCGGGATCCTCTATGGCTACACCTTC. Drawing the rest from reference TRBV5-6 and TRBJ1-2, the complete variable domain is DAGVTQSPTHLIKTRGQQVTLRCSPKSGHDTVSWYQQALGQGPQFIFQYYEEEERQRGNFPDRFSGHQFPNYSSELNVNALLLGDSALYLCASSLSTGILYGYTFGSGTRLTVV.

The chain carries TRBV12-3 or TRBV12-4 and TRBJ2-2; 10 nucleotides agree with TRBD2. CDR3 length: 14 residues. The V and J ends lost 6 bases and 4 bases, in that order; junction bases with no gene match: 2. The CDR3 loop is CASSRLAGTGELFF. For the CDR3, the DNA is TGTGCCAGCAGCCGACTAGCGGGCACCGGGGAGCTGTTTTTT.

This clonotype was counted only a few times. The V gene is TRBV6-2 or TRBV6-3, the J gene TRBJ2-6; no firm D call. V gave up 2 bases and J gave up 0 bases, with 11 bases separating them. CDR3 length equals 17 residues. CDR1 MNHEY and CDR2 SVGEGT come from the germline V gene. CDR3 sequence (DNA): TGTGCCAGCAGTTACATGTCCAGCTCCTCTGGGGCCAACGTCCTGACTTTC. Translating gives CASSYMSSSSGANVLTF.

This clonotype was counted at least ten times. The chain combines TRBV7-2 with TRBJ2-5, with D possibly matching TRBD2 (7 bases). Germline V gene data show CDR1 as SGHTA and CDR2 as FQGNSA. V lost 6 bases, J lost 2 bases, and 16 bases lay in between. CDR3 length: 15 amino acids. The CDR3 reads CASSQGGGPQETQYF. CDR3 nucleotide sequence: TGTGCCAGCAGTCAAGGGGGGGGCCCACAAGAGACCCAGTACTTC. The full variable domain, in which reference TRBV7-2 and TRBJ2-5 provide the parts outside the CDR3, is GAGVSQSPSNKVTEKGKDVELRCDPISGHTALYWYRQSLGQGLEFLIYFQGNSAPDKSGLPSDRFSAERTGGSVSTLTIQRTQQEDSAVYLCASSQGGGPQETQYFGPGTRLLVL.

This clonotype is labeled as medium-sized. This may come from a read error, since a much larger clone is one base off. This sequence joins TRBV20-1 and TRBJ2-3; no firm D call. The germline V gene encodes CDR1 DFQATT and CDR2 SNEGSKA (reference sequence). CDR3 length equals 13 residues. V was clipped by 6 bases and J by 1 base, with 11 bases between them. CDR3 sequence: CSAARGGTDTQYF. In DNA form, the CDR3 reads TGCAGTGCCGCACGAGGAGGCACAGATACGCAGTATTTT.

The chain carries TRBV7-2 and TRBJ2-7; no reliable D call. The CDR3 spans 13 residues. The germline V gene encodes CDR1 SGHTA and CDR2 FQGNSA. Trimming removed 10 bases at V and 2 bases at J, with 15 bases between. The CDR3 DNA reads as TGTGCCACCAAGACCCCATCCGCCTACGAGCAGTACTTC. This encodes CATKTPSAYEQYF.

V is TRBV29-1 and J is TRBJ1-1; D unresolved. Trimming cost V 1 base and J 11 bases, with 11 bases left between them. The germline gives CDR1 SQVTM, CDR2 ANQGSEA. The CDR3 contains 11 residues. CDR3 coding DNA: TGCAGCGTTGAAGTGGGTTGGGCCGCTTTCTTT. As protein: CSVEVGWAAFF.

This clonotype was counted a few times. The chain links TRBV20-1 to TRBJ2-1; 9 bases align to TRBD2. Germline CDR1 reads DFQATT; CDR2 reads SNEGSKA (reference sequence). J was trimmed by 0 bases and V by 2 bases; bases with no gene match: 2. This CDR3 region has 15 residues. The CDR3 sequence is CSARRLAVSYNEQFF. The CDR3 DNA reads as TGCAGTGCTAGACGACTAGCGGTCTCCTACAATGAGCAGTTCTTC.

This clonotype was recorded many times. The V gene is TRBV4-3, the J gene TRBJ2-7; 7 nucleotides match TRBD2. J lost 7 bases, V lost 1 base, and 4 bases had no gene match. This CDR3 has 13 residues. Germline CDR1 reads LGHNA; CDR2 reads YSLEER. DNA of the CDR3: TGCGCCAGCAGCCAAGGGCTAGCGGAGGAGCAGTACTTC. Translating it yields CASSQGLAEEQYF.

This clonotype showed up just a few times. V and J are TRBV4-2 and TRBJ1-4, with 7 bases that match TRBD1. CDR3 length: 17 amino acids. Unmatched junction bases numbered 11, after V lost 0 bases and J lost 7 bases. Germline CDR1 reads LGHNA; CDR2 reads YNFKEQ. CDR3 in amino acids: CASSQDQEKGAVEKLFF. As DNA, the CDR3 is TGTGCCAGCAGCCAAGATCAAGAAAAGGGGGCAGTTGAAAAACTGTTTTTT.

This clonotype was detected many times. V usage is TRBV6-4 and J usage is TRBJ2-3; TRBD2 might be the D (6 bases). CDR3 length: 13 amino acids. Per the germline V gene, CDR1 is MRHNA and CDR2 is SNTAGT. V lost 6 bases and J lost 2, with 9 bases in between. CDR3 DNA sequence: TGTGCCAGCAGCGCGGGGTACACAGATACGCAGTATTTT. This codes for CASSAGYTDTQYF.

Within the sample, this clonotype is medium-sized. The chain uses TRBV6-2 or TRBV6-3 and TRBJ1-1; D is undetermined. Germline CDR1 MNHEY, CDR2 SVGEGT. Trimming stripped 0 bases from V and 1 base from J, with 6 bases between. CDR3 length equals 14 residues. The CDR3 sequence: CASSYSAENTEAFF. The DNA of the CDR3 is TGTGCCAGCAGTTACTCGGCAGAGAACACTGAAGCTTTCTTT.

This clonotype appeared many times. The chain carries TRBV11-1 and TRBJ2-3, with 13 bases fitting TRBD2. CDR1 and CDR2 (germline): SGHAT, FQDESV (reference sequence). CDR3 size: 17 residues. Germline trimming cut 4 bases from V and 6 bases from J; bases unmatched to any gene: 10. This CDR3 is CASSSGLGLAGADTQYF. DNA for the CDR3: TGTGCCAGCAGCTCAGGCCTAGGACTAGCGGGAGCGGATACGCAGTATTTT.

Regarding this clonotype: One base away lies a much larger clone, so this may be a sequencing read error. The chain recombines TRBV28 with TRBJ1-5; a weak D match, TRBD1 (5 bases). Per the germline V gene, CDR1 is MDHEN and CDR2 is SYDVKM. V was cut by 3 bases and J by 6 bases, with 18 bases left in between. This CDR3 has 16 residues. DNA of the CDR3: TGTGCCAGCAGTTTGTTCAAGGGGTCGGGCCGTCAGCCCCAGCATTTT. Amino acids: CASSLFKGSGRQPQHF.

The gene calls are TRBV5-4 and TRBJ1-1, with a tentative D call TRBD1 (5 bases). Germline-derived CDR1 and CDR2 are SGHNT and YYREEE (reference sequence). CDR3 length: 16 residues. Trimming took 0 bases from V and 0 from J, leaving 12 bases between them. CDR3 sequence: CASSLGGDELNTEAFF. The CDR3 DNA is TGTGCCAGCAGCTTGGGGGGGGACGAATTGAACACTGAAGCTTTCTTT.

This clonotype was seen at least ten times. V is TRBV6-4 and J is TRBJ2-3; maybe TRBD1 (6 bases). Trimming left V 2 bases short and J 2 bases short, with 11 bases between. The germline V gene encodes CDR1 MRHNA and CDR2 SNTAGT. The CDR3 runs 15 residues. The CDR3 sequence is CASSDGGQDTDTQYF. The DNA of the CDR3 is TGTGCCAGCAGTGACGGGGGACAAGACACAGATACGCAGTATTTT.